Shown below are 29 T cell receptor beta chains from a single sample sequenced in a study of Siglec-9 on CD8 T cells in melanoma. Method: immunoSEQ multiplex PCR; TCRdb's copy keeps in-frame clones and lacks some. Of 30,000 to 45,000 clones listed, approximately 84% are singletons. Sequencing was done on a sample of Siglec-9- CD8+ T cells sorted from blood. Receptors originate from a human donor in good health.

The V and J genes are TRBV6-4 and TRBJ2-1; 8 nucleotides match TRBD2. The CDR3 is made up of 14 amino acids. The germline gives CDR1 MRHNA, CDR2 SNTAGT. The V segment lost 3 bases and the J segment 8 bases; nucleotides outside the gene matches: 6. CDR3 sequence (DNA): TGTGCCAGCAGTGAGACTAGCGAGGGCGATGAGCAGTTCTTC. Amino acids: CASSETSEGDEQFF.

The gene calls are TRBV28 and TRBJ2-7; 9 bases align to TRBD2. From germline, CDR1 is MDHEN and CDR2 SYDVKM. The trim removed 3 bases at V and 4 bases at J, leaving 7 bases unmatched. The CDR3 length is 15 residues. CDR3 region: CASSFSGGAGYEQYF. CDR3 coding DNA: TGTGCCAGCAGTTTTAGCGGGGGCGCCGGGTACGAGCAGTACTTC.

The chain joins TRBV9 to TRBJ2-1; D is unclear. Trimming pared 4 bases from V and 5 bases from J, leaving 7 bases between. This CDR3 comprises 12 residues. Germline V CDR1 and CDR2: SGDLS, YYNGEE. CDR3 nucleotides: TGTGCCAGCAGCCTAACGAACAATGAGCAGTTCTTC. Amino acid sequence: CASSLTNNEQFF. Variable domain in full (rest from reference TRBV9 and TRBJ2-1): DSGVTQTPKHLITATGQRVTLRCSPRSGDLSVYWYQQSLDQGLQFLIQYYNGEERAKGNILERFSAQQFPDLHSELNLSSLELGDSALYFCASSLTNNEQFFGPGTRLTVL.

In nucleotides, the CDR3 is TGTGCCAGCAGTTTCACGGGGGGCGTCTACGAGCAGTACTTC. Translation: CASSFTGGVYEQYF. The gene calls are TRBV28 and TRBJ2-7, with a possible D match to TRBD2 (7 bases). This CDR3 spans 14 amino acids. CDR1 and CDR2 (germline): MDHEN, SYDVKM. V lost 3 bases and J lost 3, with 12 bases in between. Supplemented by reference TRBV28 and TRBJ2-7, the full variable domain reads DVKVTQSSRYLVKRTGEKVFLECVQDMDHENMFWYRQDPGLGLRLIYFSYDVKMKEKGDIPEGYSVSREKKERFSLILESASTNQTSMYLCASSFTGGVYEQYFGPGTRLTVT.

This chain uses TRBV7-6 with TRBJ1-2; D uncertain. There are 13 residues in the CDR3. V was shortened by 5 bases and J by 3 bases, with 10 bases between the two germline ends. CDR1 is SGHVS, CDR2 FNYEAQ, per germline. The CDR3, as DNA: TGTGCCAGCAGCCCTGGATCTTACTATGGCTACACCTTC. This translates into CASSPGSYYGYTF.

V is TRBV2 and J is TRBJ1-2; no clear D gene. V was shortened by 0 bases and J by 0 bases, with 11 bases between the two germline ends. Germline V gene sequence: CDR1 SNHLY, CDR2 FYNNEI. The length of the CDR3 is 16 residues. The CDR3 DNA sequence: TGTGCCAGCAGTGAAGCAATAAGGATTACTAACTATGGCTACACCTTC. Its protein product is CASSEAIRITNYGYTF.

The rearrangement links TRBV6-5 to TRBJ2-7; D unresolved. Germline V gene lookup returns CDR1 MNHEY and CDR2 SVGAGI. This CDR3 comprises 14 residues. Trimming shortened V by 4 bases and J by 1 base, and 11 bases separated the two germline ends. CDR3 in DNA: TGTGCCAGCAGTTTTTCTGGCAGATCCTACGAGCAGTACTTC. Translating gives CASSFSGRSYEQYF.

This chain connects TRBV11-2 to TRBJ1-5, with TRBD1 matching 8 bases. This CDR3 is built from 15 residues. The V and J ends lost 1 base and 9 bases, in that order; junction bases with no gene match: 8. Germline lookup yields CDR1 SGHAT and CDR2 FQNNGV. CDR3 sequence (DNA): TGTGCCAGCAGCTTAGGGGCAGGGGGCGTGGGGCCCCAGCATTTT. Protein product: CASSLGAGGVGPQHF.

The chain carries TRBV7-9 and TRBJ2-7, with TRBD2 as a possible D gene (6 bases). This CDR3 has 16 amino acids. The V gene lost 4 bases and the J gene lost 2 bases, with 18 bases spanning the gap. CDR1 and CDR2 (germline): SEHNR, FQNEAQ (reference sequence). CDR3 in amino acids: CASSSNRDLGPYEQYF. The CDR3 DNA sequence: TGTGCCAGCAGCTCGAACCGGGACTTAGGCCCCTACGAGCAGTACTTC. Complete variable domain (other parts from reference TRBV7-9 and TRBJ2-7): DTGVSQNPRHKITKRGQNVTFRCDPISEHNRLYWYRQTLGQGPEFLTYFQNEAQLEKSRLLSDRFSAERPKGSFSTLEIQRTEQGDSAMYLCASSSNRDLGPYEQYFGPGTRLTVT.

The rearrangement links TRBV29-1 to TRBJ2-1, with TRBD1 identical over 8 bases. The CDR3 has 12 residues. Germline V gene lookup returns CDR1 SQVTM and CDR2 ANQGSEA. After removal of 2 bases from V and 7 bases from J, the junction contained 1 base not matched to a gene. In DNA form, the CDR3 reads TGCAGCGTTGAAAGACAGGGGAATGAGCAGTTCTTC. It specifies CSVERQGNEQFF.

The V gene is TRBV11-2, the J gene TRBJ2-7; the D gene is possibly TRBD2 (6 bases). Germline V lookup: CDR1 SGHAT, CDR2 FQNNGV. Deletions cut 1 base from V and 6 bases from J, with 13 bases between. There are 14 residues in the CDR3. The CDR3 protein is CASSLGLGKGEQYF. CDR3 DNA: TGTGCCAGCAGCTTAGGACTAGGAAAGGGCGAGCAGTACTTC. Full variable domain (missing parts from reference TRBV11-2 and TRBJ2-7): EAGVAQSPRYKIIEKRQSVAFWCNPISGHATLYWYQQILGQGPKLLIQFQNNGVVDDSQLPKDRFSAERLKGVDSTLKIQPAKLEDSAVYLCASSLGLGKGEQYFGPGTRLTVT.

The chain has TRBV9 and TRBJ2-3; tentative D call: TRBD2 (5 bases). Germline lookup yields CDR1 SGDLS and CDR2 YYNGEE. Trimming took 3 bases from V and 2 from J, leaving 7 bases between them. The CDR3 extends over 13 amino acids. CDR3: CASSAEVTDTQYF. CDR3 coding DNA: TGTGCCAGCAGCGCGGAGGTCACAGATACGCAGTATTTT.

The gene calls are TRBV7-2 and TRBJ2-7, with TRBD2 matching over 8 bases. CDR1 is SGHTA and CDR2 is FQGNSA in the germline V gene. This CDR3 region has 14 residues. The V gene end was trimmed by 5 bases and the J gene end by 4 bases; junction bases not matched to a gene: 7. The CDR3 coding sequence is TGTGCCAGCAGCGCACCGGGACTAGTATACGAGCAGTACTTC. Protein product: CASSAPGLVYEQYF.

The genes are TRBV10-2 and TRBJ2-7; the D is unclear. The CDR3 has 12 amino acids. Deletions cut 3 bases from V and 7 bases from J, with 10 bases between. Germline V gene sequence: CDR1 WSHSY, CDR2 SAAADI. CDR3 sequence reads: CASSEILGEQYF. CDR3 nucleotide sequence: TGCGCCAGCAGTGAAATTCTGGGGGAGCAGTACTTC.

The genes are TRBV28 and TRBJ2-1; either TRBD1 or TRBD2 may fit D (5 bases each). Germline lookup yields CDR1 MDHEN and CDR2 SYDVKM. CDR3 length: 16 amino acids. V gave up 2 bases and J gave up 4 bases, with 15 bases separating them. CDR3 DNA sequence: TGTGCCAGCAGTTTAACAGCCGGGACGGAATACAATGAGCAGTTCTTC. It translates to CASSLTAGTEYNEQFF.

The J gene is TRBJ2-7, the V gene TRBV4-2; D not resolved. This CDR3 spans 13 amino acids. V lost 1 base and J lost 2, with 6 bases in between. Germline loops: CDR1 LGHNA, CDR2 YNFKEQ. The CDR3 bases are TGTGCCAGCAGCCAAGGGGCTACCTACGAGCAGTACTTC. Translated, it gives CASSQGATYEQYF.

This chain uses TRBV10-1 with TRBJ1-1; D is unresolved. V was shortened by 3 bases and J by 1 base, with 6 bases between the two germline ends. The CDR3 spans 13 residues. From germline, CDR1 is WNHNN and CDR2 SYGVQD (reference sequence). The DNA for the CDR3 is TGCGCCAGCAGTGACGGGTCGAACACTGAAGCTTTCTTT. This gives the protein CASSDGSNTEAFF.

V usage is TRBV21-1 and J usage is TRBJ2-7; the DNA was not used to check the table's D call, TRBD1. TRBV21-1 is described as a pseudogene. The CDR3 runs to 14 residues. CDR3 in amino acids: CASSPRGDAGEQYF. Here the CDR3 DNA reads TGTGCCAGCAGCCCCAGGGGGGATGCGGGCGAGCAGTACTTC.

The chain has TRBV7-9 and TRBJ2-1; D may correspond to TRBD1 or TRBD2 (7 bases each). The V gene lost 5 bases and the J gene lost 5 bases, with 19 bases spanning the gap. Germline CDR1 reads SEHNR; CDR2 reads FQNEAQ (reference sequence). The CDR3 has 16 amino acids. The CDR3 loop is CASSALGSGGDNEQFF. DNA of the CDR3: TGTGCCAGCAGCGCCTTGGGGTCAGGGGGGGACAATGAGCAGTTCTTC.

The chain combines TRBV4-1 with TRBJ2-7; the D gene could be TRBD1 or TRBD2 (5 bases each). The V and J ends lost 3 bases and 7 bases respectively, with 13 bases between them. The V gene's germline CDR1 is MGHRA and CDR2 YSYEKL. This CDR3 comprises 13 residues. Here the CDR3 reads CASSHRQSGEQYF. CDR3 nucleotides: TGCGCCAGCAGCCACCGACAGTCGGGGGAGCAGTACTTC.

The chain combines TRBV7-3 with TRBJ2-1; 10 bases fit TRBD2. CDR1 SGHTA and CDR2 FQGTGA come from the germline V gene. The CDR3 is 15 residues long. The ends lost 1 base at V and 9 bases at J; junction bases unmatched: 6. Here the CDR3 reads CASSLRLAGEAEQFF. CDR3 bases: TGTGCCAGCAGCTTAAGGCTAGCGGGAGAGGCTGAGCAGTTCTTC.

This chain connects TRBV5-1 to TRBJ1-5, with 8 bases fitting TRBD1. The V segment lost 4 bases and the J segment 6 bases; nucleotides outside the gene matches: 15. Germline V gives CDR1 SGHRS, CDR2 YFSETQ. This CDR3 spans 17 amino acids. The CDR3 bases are TGCGCCAGCAGCCCGGAAAATGAGACAGGGGAAACTCAGCCCCAGCATTTT. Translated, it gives CASSPENETGETQPQHF.

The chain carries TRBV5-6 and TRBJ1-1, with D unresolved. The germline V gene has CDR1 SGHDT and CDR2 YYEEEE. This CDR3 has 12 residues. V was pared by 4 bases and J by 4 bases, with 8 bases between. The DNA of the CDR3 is TGTGCCAGCAGCGTGGTCTCCACTGAAGCTTTCTTT. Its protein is CASSVVSTEAFF.

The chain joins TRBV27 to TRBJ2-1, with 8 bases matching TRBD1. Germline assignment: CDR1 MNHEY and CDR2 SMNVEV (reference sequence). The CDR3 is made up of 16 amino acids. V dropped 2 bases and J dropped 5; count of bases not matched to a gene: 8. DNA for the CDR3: TGTGCCAGCAGTTTAACGCGCCAGGGGGCCGACAATGAGCAGTTCTTC. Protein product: CASSLTRQGADNEQFF.

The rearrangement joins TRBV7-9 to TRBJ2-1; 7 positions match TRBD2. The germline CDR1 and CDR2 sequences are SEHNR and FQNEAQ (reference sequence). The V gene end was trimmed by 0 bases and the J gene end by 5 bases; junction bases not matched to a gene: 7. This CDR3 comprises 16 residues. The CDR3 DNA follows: TGTGCCAGCAGCTTAGCTGGACTAGTTCCCAACAATGAGCAGTTCTTC. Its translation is CASSLAGLVPNNEQFF.

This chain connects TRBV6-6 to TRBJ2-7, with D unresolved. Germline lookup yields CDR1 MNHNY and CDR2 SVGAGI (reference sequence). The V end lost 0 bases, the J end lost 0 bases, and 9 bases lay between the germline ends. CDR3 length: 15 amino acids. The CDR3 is CASSYSSASSYEQYF. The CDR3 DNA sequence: TGTGCCAGCAGTTACTCGTCGGCTAGCTCCTACGAGCAGTACTTC.

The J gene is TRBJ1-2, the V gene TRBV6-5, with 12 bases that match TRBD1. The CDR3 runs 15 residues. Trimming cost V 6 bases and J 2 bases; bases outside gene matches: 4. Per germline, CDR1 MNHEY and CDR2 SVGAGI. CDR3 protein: CASRAGTGGNYGYTF. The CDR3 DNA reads TGTGCCAGCAGGGCCGGGACAGGGGGCAACTATGGCTACACCTTC.

This CDR3 is CSAREFYEQYF. CDR3 DNA: TGCAGTGCTAGAGAATTCTACGAGCAGTACTTC. The chain couples TRBV20-1 to TRBJ2-7; D not resolved. The CDR3 contains 11 residues. Germline CDR1 DFQATT, CDR2 SNEGSKA (reference sequence). Trimming stripped 0 bases from V and 3 bases from J, with 3 bases between.

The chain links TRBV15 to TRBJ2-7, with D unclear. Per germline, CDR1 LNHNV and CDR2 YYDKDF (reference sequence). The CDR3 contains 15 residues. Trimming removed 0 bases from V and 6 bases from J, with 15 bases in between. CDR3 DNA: TGTGCCACCAGCAGAGACCGGGCGGCCTTCAGCGAGCAGTACTTC. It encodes CATSRDRAAFSEQYF.